This TCR beta chain was documented in a study of PD-1 blockade in classical Hodgkin lymphoma. Every patient had relapsed following autologous stem cell transplantation, and cohorts differed in brentuximab vedotin exposure. This CDR3 contains 12 residues. Germline-derived CDR1 and CDR2 are MNHEY and SMNVEV (reference sequence). Some clones are missing from TCRdb's copy, which holds only in-frame ones; the method was immunoSEQ multiplex PCR. The table includes over 6,500 clones, about 86% detected once. This clone was observed a handful of times. The specimen comprised peripheral blood mononuclear cells (PBMCs), sampled at baseline. This sequence originates from a human donor with classical Hodgkin lymphoma. The chain uses TRBV27 and TRBJ1-5; D is unresolved. The CDR3 loop is CATWDSNQPQHF. CDR3 in DNA: TGTGCGACCTGGGATAGCAATCAGCCCCAGCATTTT.